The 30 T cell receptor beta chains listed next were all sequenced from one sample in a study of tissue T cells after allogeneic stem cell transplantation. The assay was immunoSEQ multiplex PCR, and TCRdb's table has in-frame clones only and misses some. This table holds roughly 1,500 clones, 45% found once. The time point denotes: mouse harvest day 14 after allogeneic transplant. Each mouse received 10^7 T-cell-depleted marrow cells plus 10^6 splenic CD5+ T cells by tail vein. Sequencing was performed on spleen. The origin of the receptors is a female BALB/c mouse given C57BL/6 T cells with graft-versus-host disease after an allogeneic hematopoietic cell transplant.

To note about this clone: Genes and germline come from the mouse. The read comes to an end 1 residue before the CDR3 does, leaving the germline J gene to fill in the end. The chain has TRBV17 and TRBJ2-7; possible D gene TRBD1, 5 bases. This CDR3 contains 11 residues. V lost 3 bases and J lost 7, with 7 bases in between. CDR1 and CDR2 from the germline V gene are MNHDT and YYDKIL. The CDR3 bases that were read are TGTGCTAGCAGTAGCGAGGGGGAACAGTAC. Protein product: CASSSEGEQY. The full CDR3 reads CASSSEGEQYF.

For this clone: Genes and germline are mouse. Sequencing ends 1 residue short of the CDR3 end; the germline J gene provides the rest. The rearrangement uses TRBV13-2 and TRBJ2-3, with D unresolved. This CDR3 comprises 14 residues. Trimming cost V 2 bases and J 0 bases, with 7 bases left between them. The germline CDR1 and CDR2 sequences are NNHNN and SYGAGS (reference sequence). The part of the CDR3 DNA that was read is TGTGCCAGCGGTGAACTAACTAGTGCAGAAACGCTGTAT. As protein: CASGELTSAETLY. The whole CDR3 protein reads CASGELTSAETLYF.

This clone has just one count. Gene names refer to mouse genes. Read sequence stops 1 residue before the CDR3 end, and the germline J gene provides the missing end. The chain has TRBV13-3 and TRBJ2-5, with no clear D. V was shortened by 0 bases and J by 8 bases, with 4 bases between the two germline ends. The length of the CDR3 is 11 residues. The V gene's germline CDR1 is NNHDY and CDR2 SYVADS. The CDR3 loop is CASSDGATQYF. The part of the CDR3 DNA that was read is TGTGCCAGCAGTGATGGAGCCACCCAGTAC.

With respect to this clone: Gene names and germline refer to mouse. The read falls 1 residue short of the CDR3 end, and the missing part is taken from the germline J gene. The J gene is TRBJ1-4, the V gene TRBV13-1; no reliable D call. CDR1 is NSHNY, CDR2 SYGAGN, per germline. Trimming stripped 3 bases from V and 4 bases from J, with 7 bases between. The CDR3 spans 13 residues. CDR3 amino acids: CASSGYNNERLFF. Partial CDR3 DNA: TGTGCCAGCAGTGGTTACAACAACGAAAGATTATTT.

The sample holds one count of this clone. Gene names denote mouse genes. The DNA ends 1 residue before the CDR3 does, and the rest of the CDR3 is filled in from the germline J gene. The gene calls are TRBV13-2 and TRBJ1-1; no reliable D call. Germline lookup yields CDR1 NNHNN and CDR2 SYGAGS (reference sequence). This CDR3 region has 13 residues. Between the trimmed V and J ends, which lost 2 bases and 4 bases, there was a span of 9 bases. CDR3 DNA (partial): TGTGCCAGCGGTGAGACGGGTGCCACAGAAGTCTTC. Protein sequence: CASGETGATEVF. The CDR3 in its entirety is CASGETGATEVFF.

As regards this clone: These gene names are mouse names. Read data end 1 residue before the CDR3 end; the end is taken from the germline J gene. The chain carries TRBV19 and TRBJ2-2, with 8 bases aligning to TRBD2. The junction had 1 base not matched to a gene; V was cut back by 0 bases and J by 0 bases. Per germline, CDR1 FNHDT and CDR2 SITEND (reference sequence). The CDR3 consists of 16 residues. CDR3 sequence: CASSIGGGTNTGQLYF. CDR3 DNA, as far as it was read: TGTGCCAGCAGTATAGGGGGGGGCACAAACACCGGGCAGCTCTAC.

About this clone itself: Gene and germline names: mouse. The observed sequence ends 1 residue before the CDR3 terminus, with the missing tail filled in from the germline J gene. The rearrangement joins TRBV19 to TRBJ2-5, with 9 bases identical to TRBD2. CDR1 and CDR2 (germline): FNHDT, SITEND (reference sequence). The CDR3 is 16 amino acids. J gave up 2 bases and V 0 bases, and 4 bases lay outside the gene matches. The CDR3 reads CASSIGTGVGQDTQYF. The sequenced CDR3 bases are TGTGCCAGCAGTATAGGGACTGGGGTCGGCCAAGACACCCAGTAC.

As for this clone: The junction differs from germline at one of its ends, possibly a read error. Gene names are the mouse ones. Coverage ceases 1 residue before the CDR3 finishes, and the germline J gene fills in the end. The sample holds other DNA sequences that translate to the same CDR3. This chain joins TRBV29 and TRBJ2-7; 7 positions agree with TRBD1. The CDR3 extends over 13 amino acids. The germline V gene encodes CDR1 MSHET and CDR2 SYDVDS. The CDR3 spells CPSSSGTGDEQYF. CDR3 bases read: TGTCCTAGCAGTTCAGGCACAGGGGACGAACAGTAC.

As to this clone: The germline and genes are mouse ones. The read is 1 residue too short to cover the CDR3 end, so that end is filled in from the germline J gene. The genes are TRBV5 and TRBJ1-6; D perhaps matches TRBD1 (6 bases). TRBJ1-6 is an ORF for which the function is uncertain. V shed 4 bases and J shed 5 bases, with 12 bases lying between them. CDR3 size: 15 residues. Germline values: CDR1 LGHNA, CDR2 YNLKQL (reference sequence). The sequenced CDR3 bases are TGTGCCAGCAGCCCCTCGGGACAAAATAATTCGCCCCTCTAC. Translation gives CASSPSGQNNSPLY. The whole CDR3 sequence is CASSPSGQNNSPLYF.

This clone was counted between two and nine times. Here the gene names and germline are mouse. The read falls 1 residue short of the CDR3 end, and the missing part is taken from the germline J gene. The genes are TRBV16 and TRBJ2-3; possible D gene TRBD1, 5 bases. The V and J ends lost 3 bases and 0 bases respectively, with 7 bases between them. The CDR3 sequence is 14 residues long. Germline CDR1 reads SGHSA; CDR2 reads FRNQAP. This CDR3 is CASSLTASAETLYF. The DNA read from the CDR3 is TGTGCAAGCAGCTTGACAGCTAGTGCAGAAACGCTGTAT.

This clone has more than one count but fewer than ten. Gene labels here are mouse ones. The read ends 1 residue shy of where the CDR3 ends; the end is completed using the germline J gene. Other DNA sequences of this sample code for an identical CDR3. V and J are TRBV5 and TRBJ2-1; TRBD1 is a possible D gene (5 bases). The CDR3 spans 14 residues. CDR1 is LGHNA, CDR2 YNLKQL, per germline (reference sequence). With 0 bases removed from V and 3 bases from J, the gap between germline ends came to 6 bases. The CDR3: CASSQEDIYAEQFF. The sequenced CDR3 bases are TGTGCCAGCAGCCAAGAGGACATCTATGCTGAGCAGTTC.

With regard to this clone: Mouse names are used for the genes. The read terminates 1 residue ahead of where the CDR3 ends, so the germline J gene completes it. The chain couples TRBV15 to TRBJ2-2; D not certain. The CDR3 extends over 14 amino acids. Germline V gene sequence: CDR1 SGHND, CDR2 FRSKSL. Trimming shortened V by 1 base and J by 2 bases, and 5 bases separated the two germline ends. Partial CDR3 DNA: TGTGCCAGCAGTTTAGACAGCAACACCGGGCAGCTCTAC. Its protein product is CASSLDSNTGQLY. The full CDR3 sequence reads CASSLDSNTGQLYF.

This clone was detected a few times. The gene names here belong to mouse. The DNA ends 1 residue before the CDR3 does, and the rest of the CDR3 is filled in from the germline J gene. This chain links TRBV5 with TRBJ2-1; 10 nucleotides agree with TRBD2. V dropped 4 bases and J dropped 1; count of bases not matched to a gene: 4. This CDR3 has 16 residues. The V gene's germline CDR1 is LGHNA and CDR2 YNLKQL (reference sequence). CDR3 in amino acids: CASSPNWGGNYAEQFF. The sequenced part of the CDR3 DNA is TGTGCCAGCAGCCCAAACTGGGGGGGGAACTATGCTGAGCAGTTC.

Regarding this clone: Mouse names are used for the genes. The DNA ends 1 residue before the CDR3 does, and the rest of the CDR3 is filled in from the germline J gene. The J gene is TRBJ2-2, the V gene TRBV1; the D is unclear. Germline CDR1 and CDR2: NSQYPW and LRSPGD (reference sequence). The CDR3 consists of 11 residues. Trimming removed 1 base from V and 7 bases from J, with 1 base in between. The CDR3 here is CTCSAVGQLYF. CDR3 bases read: TGCACCTGCAGTGCAGTCGGGCAGCTCTAC.

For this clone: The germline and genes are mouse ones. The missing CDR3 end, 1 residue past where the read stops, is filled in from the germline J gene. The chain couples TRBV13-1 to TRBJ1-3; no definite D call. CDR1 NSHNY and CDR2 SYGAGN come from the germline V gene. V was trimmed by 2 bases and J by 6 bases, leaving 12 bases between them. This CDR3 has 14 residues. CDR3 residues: CASSEWQNLNTLYF. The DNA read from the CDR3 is TGTGCCAGCAGTGAGTGGCAGAACTTAAATACGCTCTAT.

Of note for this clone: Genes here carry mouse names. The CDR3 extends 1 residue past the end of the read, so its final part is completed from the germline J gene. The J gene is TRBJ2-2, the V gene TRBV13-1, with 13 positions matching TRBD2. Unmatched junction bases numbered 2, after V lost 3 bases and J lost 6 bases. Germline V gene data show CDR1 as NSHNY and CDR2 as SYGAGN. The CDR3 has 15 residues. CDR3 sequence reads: CASSVGLGGPGQLYF. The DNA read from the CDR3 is TGTGCCAGCAGTGTTGGACTGGGGGGGCCCGGGCAGCTCTAC.

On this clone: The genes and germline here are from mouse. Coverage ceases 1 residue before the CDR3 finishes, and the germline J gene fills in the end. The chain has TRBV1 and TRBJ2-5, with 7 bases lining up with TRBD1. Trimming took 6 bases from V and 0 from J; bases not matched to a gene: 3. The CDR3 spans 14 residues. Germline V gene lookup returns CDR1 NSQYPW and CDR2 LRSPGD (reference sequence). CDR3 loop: CTCRATGNQDTQYF. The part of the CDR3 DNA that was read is TGCACCTGCAGAGCGACAGGGAACCAAGACACCCAGTAC.

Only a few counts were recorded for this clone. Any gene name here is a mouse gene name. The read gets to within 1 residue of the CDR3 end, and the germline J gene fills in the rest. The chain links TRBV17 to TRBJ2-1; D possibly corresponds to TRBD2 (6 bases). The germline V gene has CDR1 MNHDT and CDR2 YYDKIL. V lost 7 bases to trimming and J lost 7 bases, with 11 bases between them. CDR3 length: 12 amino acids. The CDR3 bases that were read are TGTGCTAGCACGGGACTTGGAGCTGAGCAGTTC. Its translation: CASTGLGAEQF. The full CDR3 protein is CASTGLGAEQFF.

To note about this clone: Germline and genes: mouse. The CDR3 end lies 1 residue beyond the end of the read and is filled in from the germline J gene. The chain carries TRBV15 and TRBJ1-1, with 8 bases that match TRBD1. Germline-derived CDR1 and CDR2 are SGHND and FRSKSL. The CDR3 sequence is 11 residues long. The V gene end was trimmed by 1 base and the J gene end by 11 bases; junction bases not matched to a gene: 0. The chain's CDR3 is CASSLGDRVFF. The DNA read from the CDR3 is TGTGCCAGCAGTTTAGGGGACAGGGTCTTC. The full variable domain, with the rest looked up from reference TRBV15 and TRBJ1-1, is DAGVTQTPRHEVAEKGQTIILKCEPVSGHNDLFWYRQTKIQGLELLSYFRSKSLMEDGGAFKDRFKAEMLNSSFSTLKIQPTEPKDSAVYLCASSLGDRVFFGKGTRLTVV.

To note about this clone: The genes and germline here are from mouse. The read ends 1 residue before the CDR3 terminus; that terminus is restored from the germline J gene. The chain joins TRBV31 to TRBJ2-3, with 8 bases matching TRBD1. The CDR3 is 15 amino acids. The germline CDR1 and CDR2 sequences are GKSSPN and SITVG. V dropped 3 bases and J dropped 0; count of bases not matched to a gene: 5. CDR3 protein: CAWRLGTGSAETLYF. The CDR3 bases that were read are TGTGCCTGGAGATTGGGGACAGGTAGTGCAGAAACGCTGTAT. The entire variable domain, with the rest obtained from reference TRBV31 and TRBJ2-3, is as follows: AQTIHQWPVAEIKAVGSPLSLGCTIKGKSSPNLYWYWQATGGTLQQLFYSITVGQVESVVQLNLSASRPKDDQFILSTEKLLLSHSGFYLCAWRLGTGSAETLYFGSGTRLTVL.

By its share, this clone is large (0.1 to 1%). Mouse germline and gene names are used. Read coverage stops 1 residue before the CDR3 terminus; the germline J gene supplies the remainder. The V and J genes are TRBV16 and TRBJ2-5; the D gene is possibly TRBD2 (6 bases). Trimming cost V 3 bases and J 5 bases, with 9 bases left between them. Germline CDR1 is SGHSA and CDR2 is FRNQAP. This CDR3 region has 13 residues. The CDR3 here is CASSFTGSDTQYF. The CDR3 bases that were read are TGTGCAAGCAGCTTTACTGGGTCAGACACCCAGTAC.

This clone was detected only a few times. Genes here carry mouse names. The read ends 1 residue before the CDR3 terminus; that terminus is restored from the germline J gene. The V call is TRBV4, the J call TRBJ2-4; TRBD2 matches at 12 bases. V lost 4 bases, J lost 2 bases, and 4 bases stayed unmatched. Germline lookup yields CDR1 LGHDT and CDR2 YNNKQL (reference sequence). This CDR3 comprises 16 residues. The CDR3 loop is CASSLGLGGPQNTLYF. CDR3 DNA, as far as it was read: TGTGCCAGCAGCTTGGGACTGGGGGGCCCTCAAAACACCTTGTAC.

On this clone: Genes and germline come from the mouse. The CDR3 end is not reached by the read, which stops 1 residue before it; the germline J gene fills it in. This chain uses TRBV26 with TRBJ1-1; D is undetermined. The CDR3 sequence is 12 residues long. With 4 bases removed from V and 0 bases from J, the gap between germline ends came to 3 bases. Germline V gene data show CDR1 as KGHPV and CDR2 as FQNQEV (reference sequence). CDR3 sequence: CASSRANTEVFF. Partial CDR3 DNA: TGTGCCAGCAGTCGCGCAAACACAGAAGTCTTC.

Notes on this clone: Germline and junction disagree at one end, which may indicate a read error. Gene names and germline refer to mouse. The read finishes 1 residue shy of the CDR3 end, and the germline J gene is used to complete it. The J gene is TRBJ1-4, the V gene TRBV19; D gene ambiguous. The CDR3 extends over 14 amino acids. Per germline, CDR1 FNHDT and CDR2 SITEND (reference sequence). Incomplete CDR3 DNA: TGTCCCAGCAGCACGAGAGGGCCCAACGCAAGATTATTT. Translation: CPSSTRGPNARLF. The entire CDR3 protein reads CPSSTRGPNARLFF.

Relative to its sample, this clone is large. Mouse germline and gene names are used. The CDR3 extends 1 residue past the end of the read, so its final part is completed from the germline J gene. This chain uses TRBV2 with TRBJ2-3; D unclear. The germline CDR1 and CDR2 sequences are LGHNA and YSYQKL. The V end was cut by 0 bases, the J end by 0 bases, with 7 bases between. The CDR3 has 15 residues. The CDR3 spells CASSQDWFSAETLYF. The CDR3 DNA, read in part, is TGTGCCAGCAGCCAAGACTGGTTTAGTGCAGAAACGCTGTAT.

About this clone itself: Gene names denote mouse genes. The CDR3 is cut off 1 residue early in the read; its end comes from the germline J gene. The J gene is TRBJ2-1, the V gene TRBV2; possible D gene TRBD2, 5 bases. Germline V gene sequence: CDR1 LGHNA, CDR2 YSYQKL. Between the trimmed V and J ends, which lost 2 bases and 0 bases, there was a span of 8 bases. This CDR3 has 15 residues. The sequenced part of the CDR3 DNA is TGTGCCAGCAGCCAAATGGGGTCTAACTATGCTGAGCAGTTC. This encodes CASSQMGSNYAEQF. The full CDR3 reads CASSQMGSNYAEQFF.

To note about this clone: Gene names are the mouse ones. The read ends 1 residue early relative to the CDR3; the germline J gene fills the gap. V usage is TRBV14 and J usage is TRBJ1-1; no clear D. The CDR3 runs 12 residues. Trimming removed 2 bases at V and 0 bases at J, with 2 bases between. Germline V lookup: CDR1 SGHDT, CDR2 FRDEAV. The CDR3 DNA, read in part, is TGTGCCAGCAGTTTTCAGAACACAGAAGTCTTC. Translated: CASSFQNTEVF. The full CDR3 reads CASSFQNTEVFF. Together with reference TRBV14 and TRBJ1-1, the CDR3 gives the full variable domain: EAGVTQSPRYAVLQEGQAVSFWCDPISGHDTLYWYQQPRDQGPQLLVYFRDEAVIDNSQLPSDRFSAVRPKGTNSTLKIQSAKQGDTATYLCASSFQNTEVFFGKGTRLTVV.

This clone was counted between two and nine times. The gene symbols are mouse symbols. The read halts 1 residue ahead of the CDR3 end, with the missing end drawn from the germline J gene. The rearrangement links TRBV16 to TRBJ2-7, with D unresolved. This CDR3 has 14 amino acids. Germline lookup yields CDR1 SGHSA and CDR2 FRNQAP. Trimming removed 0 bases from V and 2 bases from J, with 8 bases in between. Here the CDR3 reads CASSLDWPTYEQYF. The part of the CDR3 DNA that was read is TGTGCAAGCAGCTTAGATTGGCCTACCTATGAACAGTAC. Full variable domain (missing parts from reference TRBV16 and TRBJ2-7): NAGVIQTPRHKVTGKGQEATLWCEPISGHSAVFWYRQTIVQGLEFLTYFRNQAPIDDSGMPKERFSAQMPNQSHSTLKIQSTQPQDSAVYLCASSLDWPTYEQYFGPGTRLTVL.

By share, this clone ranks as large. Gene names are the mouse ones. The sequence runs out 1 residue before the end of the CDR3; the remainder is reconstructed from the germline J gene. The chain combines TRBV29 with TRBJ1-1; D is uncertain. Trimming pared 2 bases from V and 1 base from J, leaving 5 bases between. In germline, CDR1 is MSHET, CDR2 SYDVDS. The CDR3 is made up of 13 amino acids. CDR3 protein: CASSLTRNTEVFF. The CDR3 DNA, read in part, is TGTGCTAGCAGTTTAACAAGAAACACAGAAGTCTTC.

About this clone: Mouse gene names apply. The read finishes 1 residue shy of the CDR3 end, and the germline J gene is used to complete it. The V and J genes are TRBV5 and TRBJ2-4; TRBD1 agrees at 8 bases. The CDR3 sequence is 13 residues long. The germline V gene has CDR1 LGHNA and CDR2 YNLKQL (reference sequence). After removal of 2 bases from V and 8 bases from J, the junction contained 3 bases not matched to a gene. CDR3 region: CASSQQGAGTLYF. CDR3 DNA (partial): TGTGCCAGCAGCCAACAGGGGGCGGGCACCTTGTAC.